This TCR beta chain was obtained from a study of blood T cell repertoires in COVID-19 (TCRdb year 2020). In terms of the full investigation: Samples from collaborators originated in the United States, Italy and Spain and spanned both the acute and convalescent phases of COVID-19. The material from the prospective study consisted of cDNA or gDNA derived from T cells, B-cell-depleted T cells, or PBMCs. Deeply sampled blood TCRbeta repertoires from subjects exposed to, actively infected with, or recovered from COVID-19 were included in the dataset. The repertoires were made available in a free public database intended to serve as a resource for research on the immune response to SARS-CoV-2. The samples were drawn from two sources: the first 160 participants of the ongoing ImmuneRACE study, and 950 to 1,500 subjects contributed by 6 global collaborators. A de-identified subject ID, COVID-19 status, age in years and sex were almost always included in the sample metadata. Where HLA class I and class II types were available, the types were taken from metadata supplied by the sample provider, not from assay-based typing. General conclusions and limits of the study: The amount of clinical and demographic metadata varied by source and participant and was provided uncurated.

In regard to this clone: Its antigen remains unidentified. Base-call qualities are not available, and no considerably larger clone is one nucleotide away.

In Seattle, one collaborating source enrolled patients while the infection was active and tracked those patients longitudinally over the course of disease. Each collaborating institution followed its own protocols to collect whole blood in K2EDTA tubes. Collaborator samples were shipped for TCRbeta analysis as frozen whole blood, isolated PBMCs, or DNA extracted from either sample type. The immunoSEQ Assay, a bias-controlled multiplex PCR, was used to amplify TCRbeta CDR3 regions from genomic DNA. On the study's bioinformatics: Nucleated cell counts per sample were estimated from amplification of reference gene primers within the assay. To quantify the absolute abundance of each unique TCRbeta CDR3 rearrangement, sequence reads were collapsed and filtered. For each sample, productive Simpson clonality was calculated as the square root of Simpson's diversity index across productive rearrangements. The table was pulled from immuneACCESS by TCRdb, which kept in-frame rearrangements only. Such tables lose some clones; where checked, under half of the loss comes from unresolved V genes, and the rest has no known cause. V and J calls plus clone size are reproduced from that table; the DNA served to infer D and trimming. The sample table shows 350,000 to 400,000 clones, and around 88% are seen once. The ten largest clones capture just over 7% of the sample.

The V and J ends are trimmed by 3 bases and 8 bases, leaving 13 bases between them. CDR1 SGHAT and CDR2 FQNNGV were looked up in the germline V gene. Including cysteine and phenylalanine, the CDR3 has 14 amino acids. The kept DNA is CDR3 alone, 42 bases in frame from the first base. The rearrangement joined TRBV11-2 to TRBJ1-4, with TRBD1 as a weak D call on 6 bases. What was sequenced was peripheral blood. This receptor was obtained from a woman in her fifties or sixties with COVID-19, enrolled during active disease. In nucleotide form, the sequence is TGTGCCAGCAGCTTCTCAGGGGCAGACGAAAAACTGTTTTTT. Translated, this is CASSFSGADEKLFF.